This T cell receptor (beta chain) was obtained from a study of T cell responses to AZD1222 COVID-19 vaccine. Germline V gene lookup returns CDR1 MNHEY and CDR2 SVGEGT. With 5 bases removed from V and 6 bases from J, the gap between germline ends came to 19 bases. This CDR3 is 15 amino acids long. The study, taken as a whole, reports: Females outnumbered males among donors, who were mostly white British; clonal diversity was possibly underestimated.

The assay was immunoSEQ multiplex PCR, and TCRdb's table has in-frame clones only and misses some. The top ten clones hold approximately 0.64% of a sample with 180,000 or so clones, 94% of them seen once. Concerning this clone: Its antigen is unknown.

The sequence derives from an adult in good health. The sample was peripheral blood, taken on day 0 of AZD1222 vaccination. The chain couples TRBV6-2 or TRBV6-3 to TRBJ1-1, with D possibly TRBD1 on 6 matching bases. In DNA form, the CDR3 reads TGTGCCAGCAGTCCCTTGGGAGGGGGGGTTGCTGAAGCTTTCTTT. Translation: CASSPLGGGVAEAFF.